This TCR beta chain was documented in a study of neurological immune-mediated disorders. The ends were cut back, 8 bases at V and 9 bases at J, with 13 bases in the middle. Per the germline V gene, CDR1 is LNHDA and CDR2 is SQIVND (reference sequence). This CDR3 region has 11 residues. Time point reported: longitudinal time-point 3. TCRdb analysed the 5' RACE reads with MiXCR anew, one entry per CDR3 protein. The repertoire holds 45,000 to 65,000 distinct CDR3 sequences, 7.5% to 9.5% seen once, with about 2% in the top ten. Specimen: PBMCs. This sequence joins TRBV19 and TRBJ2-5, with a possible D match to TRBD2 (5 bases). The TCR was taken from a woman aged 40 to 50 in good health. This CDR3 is CASGLLGSQYF. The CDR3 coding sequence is TGTGCCAGTGGACTCCTGGGGTCCCAGTACTTC.